Listed here is a single T cell receptor beta chain. A junction end diverges from the germline sequence, so it may reflect a read error. This CDR3 is built from 14 residues. Germline lookup yields CDR1 GTSNPN and CDR2 SVGIG (reference sequence). In the source study's methods: Reference gene primer amplification yielded estimated nucleated cell counts. Profiled with immunoSEQ multiplex PCR; TCRdb holds only in-frame clones, not every one. V and J calls and clone size are given by that table; D and trimming were obtained from the DNA. The sample includes around 160,000 clones, roughly 88% of them seen just once. Patients in Seattle were enrolled during active infection, then followed longitudinally. This entry comes from a study of blood T cell repertoires in COVID-19. Study as a whole: The United States, Italy and Spain provided the acute and convalescent COVID-19 samples. Sample material is recorded as cDNA or gDNA derived from T cells, B-cell-depleted T cells, or PBMCs.

The genes are TRBV30 and TRBJ1-2; 9 bases match TRBD1. This receptor was obtained from a woman aged 55-69 years with COVID-19, enrolled during active disease. Material: peripheral blood. CDR3: CAWSYTGGFASTAF. DNA of the CDR3: TGTGCCTGGAGCTATACAGGGGGCTTTGCATCTACAGCCTTC.